This TCR beta chain was profiled in a study of blood T cell repertoires in COVID-19. TCRdb's copy holds only in-frame clones and misses some; the assay was immunoSEQ multiplex PCR. The repertoire has over 250,000 clones, approximately 90% of them found once; the top ten carry 0.99%. Germline V CDR1 and CDR2: DFQATT, SNEGSKA (reference sequence). The CDR3 covers 11 residues. The TCR sequence derives from a woman aged 40-49 years who had recovered from COVID-19. Sample: peripheral blood. The rearrangement links TRBV20-1 to TRBJ2-5, with 8 bases that match TRBD2. The CDR3 spells CSGGGQETQYF. The CDR3 DNA is TGCAGCGGGGGGGGCCAAGAGACCCAGTACTTC.